This is a list of T cell receptor beta chains from one sample in a study of blood T cell repertoires in COVID-19. The method was immunoSEQ multiplex PCR; TCRdb's version includes in-frame clones alone and lacks a portion of them. The repertoire consists of some 94,000 clones, with about 83% occurring once and the leading ten covering 2%. Sequencing used peripheral blood. The source is a man aged 65-85 years with active or convalescent COVID-19. The CDR3 runs from the conserved cysteine through the conserved F or W. A D gene is named only where the DNA matches it firmly. Size is stated for part of the rows, as once, few or many counts, or as a class when the clone is expanded.

clone_size j_call v_call d_call cdr3_aa cdr3_nt
- TRBJ2-2 TRBV5-4 TRBD1 CASSRGQANTGELFF TGTGCCAGCAGCCGGGGACAGGCGAACACCGGGGAGCTGTTTTTT
- TRBJ1-1 TRBV5-6 TRBD1 CASSLYGDRGLGGNTEAFF TGTGCCAGCAGCTTGTATGGGGACAGGGGGCTGGGAGGGAACACTGAAGCTTTCTTT
- TRBJ1-4 TRBV18 TRBD1 CASSPQRTGDEKLFF TGTGCCAGCTCACCTCAAAGGACAGGAGATGAAAAACTGTTTTTT
- TRBJ1-3 TRBV2 - CASSSPGGDAGNTIYF TGTGCCAGCAGCTCCCCCGGGGGGGACGCTGGAAACACCATATATTTT
- TRBJ1-4 TRBV4-1 - CASSQFWGGGDPNEKLFF TGCGCCAGCAGCCAGTTTTGGGGCGGCGGGGATCCTAATGAAAAACTGTTTTTT
- TRBJ1-6 TRBV6-5 - CASSSQGSYNSPLHF TGTGCCAGCAGCTCTCAGGGGTCCTATAATTCACCCCTCCACTTT
- TRBJ1-6 TRBV6-5 - CASSYVAGAYSPLHF TGTGCCAGCAGTTACGTCGCAGGGGCATATTCACCCCTCCACTTT
- TRBJ2-5 TRBV12-3/TRBV12-4 - CASSPRQTQYF TGTGCCAGCAGTCCCCGTCAGACCCAGTACTTC
- TRBJ1-2 TRBV15 TRBD1 CATSRPGQEANYGYTF TGTGCCACCAGCAGACCAGGACAGGAAGCTAACTATGGCTACACCTTC
few TRBJ2-7 TRBV2 - CASSDAYEQYF TGTGCCAGCAGTGACGCCTACGAGCAGTACTTC
few TRBJ2-1 TRBV5-1 TRBD2 CASSQSGGEYNEQFF TGCGCCAGCAGCCAGAGCGGGGGGGAATACAATGAGCAGTTCTTC
- TRBJ2-6 TRBV4-3 - CASSHTTGSGANVLTF TGCGCCAGCAGCCATACTACAGGCTCTGGGGCCAACGTCCTGACTTTC
- TRBJ1-6 TRBV6-1 - CASLTSGSHSPLHF TGTGCCAGCTTGACTTCCGGGAGTCATTCACCCCTCCACTTT
- TRBJ1-5 TRBV10-1 TRBD1 CASSECGKQGTNQPQHF TGCGCCAGCAGTGAATGCGGAAAACAGGGGACAAATCAGCCCCAGCATTTT
- TRBJ1-2 TRBV6-5 - CASSYGGRANYGYTF TGTGCCAGCAGTTACGGCGGCAGGGCTAACTATGGCTACACCTTC
- TRBJ2-3 TRBV7-2 - CASSLDRTSPSTDTQYF TGTGCCAGCAGCTTAGATAGGACATCGCCTAGCACAGATACGCAGTATTTT
- TRBJ1-5 TRBV3-1/TRBV3-2 - CASSPGLGGQPQHF TGTGCCAGCAGCCCAGGGTTAGGTGGTCAGCCCCAGCATTTT
- TRBJ1-3 TRBV6-1 - CASSESGAGNTIYF TGTGCCAGCAGTGAATCAGGGGCTGGAAACACCATATATTTT
- TRBJ2-3 TRBV5-4 TRBD1 CASSRQRQGADTQYF TGTGCCAGCAGCCGTCAAAGACAGGGAGCAGATACGCAGTATTTT
- TRBJ2-1 TRBV14 TRBD2 CASSHQSGGSYNEQFF TGTGCCAGCAGCCACCAGAGCGGGGGCTCCTACAATGAGCAGTTCTTC
- TRBJ1-2 TRBV6-5 - CASGRQLGYGYTF TGTGCCAGCGGGCGACAGCTCGGCTATGGCTACACCTTC